At least ten counts were recorded for the clone carrying this TCR beta chain. As yet, its antigen is unknown. This entry belongs to a study of T cell repertoires in cytomegalovirus infection. The study's findings and limits: Cumulative public TCR beta family frequency identified CMV carriers with the relevant HLA.

TCRdb recomputed calls from the reads with MiXCR, one row per CDR3 protein. Seen here are hundreds of thousands of distinct CDR3 sequences, 9.6% observed once, and the top ten hold about 2.3%. V was clipped by 6 bases and J by 1 base, with 9 bases between them. The CDR3 runs to 13 residues. CDR1 and CDR2 (germline): LNHDA, SQIVND (reference sequence). The TCR originated in a human donor in good health (CMV status not recorded). Some clones in this sample may be carry-over from other donors' samples. Sequencing used PBMCs. This chain uses TRBV19 with TRBJ1-1, with D perhaps TRBD1 (5 bases). As DNA, the CDR3 is TGTGCCAGTAGGGACACCCAGAACACTGAAGCTTTCTTT. Translation: CASRDTQNTEAFF.